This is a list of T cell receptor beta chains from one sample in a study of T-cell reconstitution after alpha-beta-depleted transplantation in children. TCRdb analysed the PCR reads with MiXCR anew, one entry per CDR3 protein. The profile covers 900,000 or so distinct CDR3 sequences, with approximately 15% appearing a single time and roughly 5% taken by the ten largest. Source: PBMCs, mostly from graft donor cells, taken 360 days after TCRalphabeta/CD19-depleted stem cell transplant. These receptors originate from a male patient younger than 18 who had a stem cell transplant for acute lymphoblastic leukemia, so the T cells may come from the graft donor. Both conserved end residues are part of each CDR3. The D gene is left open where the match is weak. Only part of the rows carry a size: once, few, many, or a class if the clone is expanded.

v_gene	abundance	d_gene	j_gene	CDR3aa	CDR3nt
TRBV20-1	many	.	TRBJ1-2	CSARGLNGYTF	TGCAGTGCTAGGGGTTTGAATGGCTACACCTTC
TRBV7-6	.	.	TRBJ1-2	CASSLAGRGLYGYTF	TGTGCCAGCAGCTTGGCCGGACGGGGACTGTATGGCTACACCTTC
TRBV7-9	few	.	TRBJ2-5	CASSLIIGTSVQETQYF	TGTGCCAGCAGCTTAATTATAGGAACTAGTGTTCAAGAGACCCAGTACTTC
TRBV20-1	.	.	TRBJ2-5	CSARDQPLPREETQYF	TGCAGTGCTAGAGATCAACCCCTACCCAGAGAAGAGACCCAGTACTTC
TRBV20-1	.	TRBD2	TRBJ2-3	CSVSNLAGDLGIVAHTQYF	TGCAGTGTATCGAACTTAGCGGGAGACCTAGGCATCGTCGCCCATACGCAGTATTTT
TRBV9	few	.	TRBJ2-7	CASSVEGSSYEQYF	TGTGCCAGCAGCGTAGAAGGGAGCTCCTACGAGCAGTACTTC
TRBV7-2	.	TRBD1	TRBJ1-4	CASSSSGGLGKLFF	TGTGCCAGCAGCTCCTCAGGGGGTCTCGGAAAACTGTTTTTT
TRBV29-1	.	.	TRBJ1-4	CSVETNAGEKLFF	TGCAGCGTTGAGACCAACGCAGGGGAAAAACTGTTTTTT
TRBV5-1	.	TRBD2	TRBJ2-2	CASSSGLAGSVGELFF	TGCGCCAGCAGCTCGGGACTAGCGGGATCGGTCGGGGAGCTGTTTTTT
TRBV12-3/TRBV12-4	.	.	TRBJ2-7	CASRMTSDYEQYF	TGTGCCAGCAGGATGACTAGTGACTACGAGCAGTACTTC
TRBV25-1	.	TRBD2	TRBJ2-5	CAIGTSGENGETQYF	TGTGCCATCGGGACTAGCGGGGAGAACGGCGAGACCCAGTACTTC
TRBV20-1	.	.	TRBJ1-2	CSAPDGSLYTF	TGCAGTGCCCCGGACGGGTCTCTGTACACCTTC
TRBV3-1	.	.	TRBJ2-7	CASSHGPREGLYEQYF	TGTGCCAGCAGCCATGGGCCGCGAGAGGGCCTTTACGAGCAGTACTTC
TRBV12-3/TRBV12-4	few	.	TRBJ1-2	CASSQPGRGAYGYTF	TGTGCCAGCAGTCAGCCCGGGAGGGGGGCCTATGGCTACACCTTC
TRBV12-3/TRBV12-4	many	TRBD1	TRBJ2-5	CASSRGQQKTQYF	TGTGCCAGCAGCCGGGGACAGCAAAAGACCCAGTACTTC
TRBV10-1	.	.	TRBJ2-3	CASSGDADTQYF	TGCGCCAGCAGTGGGGACGCCGATACGCAGTATTTT
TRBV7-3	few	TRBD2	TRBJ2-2	CASSSTSGRVAGELFF	TGTGCCAGCAGCTCGACTAGCGGGAGAGTAGCCGGGGAGCTGTTTTTT
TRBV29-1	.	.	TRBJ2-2	CSVEDRASNTGELFF	TGCAGCGTTGAAGACAGGGCCTCGAACACCGGGGAGCTGTTTTTT
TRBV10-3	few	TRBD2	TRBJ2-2	CATRGLAANTGELFF	TGTGCCACCCGGGGACTAGCGGCAAACACCGGGGAGCTGTTTTTT
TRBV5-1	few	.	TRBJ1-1	CASSAFGAFHPEAFF	TGCGCCAGCAGCGCCTTCGGGGCATTTCACCCCGAAGCTTTCTTT
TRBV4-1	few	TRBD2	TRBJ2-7	CASRIGAGTIYEQYF	TGCGCCAGCAGGATCGGAGCGGGGACTATTTACGAGCAGTACTTC
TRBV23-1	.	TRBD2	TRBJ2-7	CASTKREGRQEQYF	TGCGCCAGCACCAAGCGGGAGGGCCGTCAGGAGCAGTACTTC
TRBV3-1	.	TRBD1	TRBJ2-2	CASSQLRDRGRGGELFF	TGTGCCAGCAGCCAGCTTCGAGACAGGGGGCGCGGCGGGGAGCTGTTTTTT
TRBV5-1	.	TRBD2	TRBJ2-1	CASSWGLANGNEQFF	TGCGCCAGCAGCTGGGGACTAGCTAACGGTAATGAGCAGTTCTTC
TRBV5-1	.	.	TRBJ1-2	CASSLGLNNFWDYGYTF	TGCGCCAGCAGCTTGGGGCTGAATAACTTTTGGGACTATGGCTACACCTTC
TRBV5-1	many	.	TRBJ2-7	CASSFLGGYEQYF	TGTGCCAGCAGCTTTTTAGGGGGCTACGAGCAGTACTTC
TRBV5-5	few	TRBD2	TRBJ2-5	CASSPGGAETQYF	TGTGCCAGCAGCCCCGGGGGGGCGGAGACCCAGTACTTC
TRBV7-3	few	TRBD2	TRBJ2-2	CASSLLGAGGSANTGELFF	TGTGCCAGCAGCTTATTGGGAGCGGGAGGGTCCGCGAACACCGGGGAGCTGTTTTTT
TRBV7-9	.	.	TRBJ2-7	CASSLTGSAASSYEQYF	TGTGCCAGCAGCTTGACGGGGAGCGCTGCAAGCTCCTACGAGCAGTACTTC
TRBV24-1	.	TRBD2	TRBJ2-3	CATSDLATSGKAADTQYF	TGTGCCACCAGTGATTTAGCGACTAGCGGAAAAGCGGCAGATACGCAGTATTTT
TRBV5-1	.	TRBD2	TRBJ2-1	CASSRLAAHSYNEQFF	TGCGCCAGCAGCCGGCTAGCGGCCCACTCCTACAATGAGCAGTTCTTC
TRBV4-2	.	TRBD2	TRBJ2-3	CASSRTSGNAGTDTQYF	TGTGCCAGCAGCCGGACTAGCGGGAATGCCGGCACAGATACGCAGTATTTT
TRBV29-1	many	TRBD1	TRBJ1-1	CSVVHDRVNTEAFF	TGCAGCGTTGTCCATGACAGGGTGAACACTGAAGCTTTCTTT
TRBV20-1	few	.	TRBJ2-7	CSGVGVYEQYF	TGCAGTGGGGTCGGAGTCTACGAGCAGTACTTC
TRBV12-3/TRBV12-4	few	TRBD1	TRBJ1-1	CASSFRGAAEAFF	TGTGCCAGCAGTTTCAGGGGGGCCGCTGAAGCTTTCTTT
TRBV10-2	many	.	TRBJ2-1	CASSDLRDYNEQFF	TGCGCCAGCAGTGATCTACGGGACTACAATGAGCAGTTCTTC
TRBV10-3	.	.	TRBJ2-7	CAISESQGQIYEQYF	TGTGCCATCAGTGAGTCTCAAGGCCAGATCTACGAGCAGTACTTC
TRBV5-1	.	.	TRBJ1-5	CASSLRGGNGNQPQHF	TGCGCCAGCAGCTTGCGGGGAGGGAATGGCAATCAGCCCCAGCATTTT
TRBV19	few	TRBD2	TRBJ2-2	CASRSGRLGTGELFF	TGTGCCAGTAGAAGCGGGAGACTGGGTACCGGGGAGCTGTTTTTT